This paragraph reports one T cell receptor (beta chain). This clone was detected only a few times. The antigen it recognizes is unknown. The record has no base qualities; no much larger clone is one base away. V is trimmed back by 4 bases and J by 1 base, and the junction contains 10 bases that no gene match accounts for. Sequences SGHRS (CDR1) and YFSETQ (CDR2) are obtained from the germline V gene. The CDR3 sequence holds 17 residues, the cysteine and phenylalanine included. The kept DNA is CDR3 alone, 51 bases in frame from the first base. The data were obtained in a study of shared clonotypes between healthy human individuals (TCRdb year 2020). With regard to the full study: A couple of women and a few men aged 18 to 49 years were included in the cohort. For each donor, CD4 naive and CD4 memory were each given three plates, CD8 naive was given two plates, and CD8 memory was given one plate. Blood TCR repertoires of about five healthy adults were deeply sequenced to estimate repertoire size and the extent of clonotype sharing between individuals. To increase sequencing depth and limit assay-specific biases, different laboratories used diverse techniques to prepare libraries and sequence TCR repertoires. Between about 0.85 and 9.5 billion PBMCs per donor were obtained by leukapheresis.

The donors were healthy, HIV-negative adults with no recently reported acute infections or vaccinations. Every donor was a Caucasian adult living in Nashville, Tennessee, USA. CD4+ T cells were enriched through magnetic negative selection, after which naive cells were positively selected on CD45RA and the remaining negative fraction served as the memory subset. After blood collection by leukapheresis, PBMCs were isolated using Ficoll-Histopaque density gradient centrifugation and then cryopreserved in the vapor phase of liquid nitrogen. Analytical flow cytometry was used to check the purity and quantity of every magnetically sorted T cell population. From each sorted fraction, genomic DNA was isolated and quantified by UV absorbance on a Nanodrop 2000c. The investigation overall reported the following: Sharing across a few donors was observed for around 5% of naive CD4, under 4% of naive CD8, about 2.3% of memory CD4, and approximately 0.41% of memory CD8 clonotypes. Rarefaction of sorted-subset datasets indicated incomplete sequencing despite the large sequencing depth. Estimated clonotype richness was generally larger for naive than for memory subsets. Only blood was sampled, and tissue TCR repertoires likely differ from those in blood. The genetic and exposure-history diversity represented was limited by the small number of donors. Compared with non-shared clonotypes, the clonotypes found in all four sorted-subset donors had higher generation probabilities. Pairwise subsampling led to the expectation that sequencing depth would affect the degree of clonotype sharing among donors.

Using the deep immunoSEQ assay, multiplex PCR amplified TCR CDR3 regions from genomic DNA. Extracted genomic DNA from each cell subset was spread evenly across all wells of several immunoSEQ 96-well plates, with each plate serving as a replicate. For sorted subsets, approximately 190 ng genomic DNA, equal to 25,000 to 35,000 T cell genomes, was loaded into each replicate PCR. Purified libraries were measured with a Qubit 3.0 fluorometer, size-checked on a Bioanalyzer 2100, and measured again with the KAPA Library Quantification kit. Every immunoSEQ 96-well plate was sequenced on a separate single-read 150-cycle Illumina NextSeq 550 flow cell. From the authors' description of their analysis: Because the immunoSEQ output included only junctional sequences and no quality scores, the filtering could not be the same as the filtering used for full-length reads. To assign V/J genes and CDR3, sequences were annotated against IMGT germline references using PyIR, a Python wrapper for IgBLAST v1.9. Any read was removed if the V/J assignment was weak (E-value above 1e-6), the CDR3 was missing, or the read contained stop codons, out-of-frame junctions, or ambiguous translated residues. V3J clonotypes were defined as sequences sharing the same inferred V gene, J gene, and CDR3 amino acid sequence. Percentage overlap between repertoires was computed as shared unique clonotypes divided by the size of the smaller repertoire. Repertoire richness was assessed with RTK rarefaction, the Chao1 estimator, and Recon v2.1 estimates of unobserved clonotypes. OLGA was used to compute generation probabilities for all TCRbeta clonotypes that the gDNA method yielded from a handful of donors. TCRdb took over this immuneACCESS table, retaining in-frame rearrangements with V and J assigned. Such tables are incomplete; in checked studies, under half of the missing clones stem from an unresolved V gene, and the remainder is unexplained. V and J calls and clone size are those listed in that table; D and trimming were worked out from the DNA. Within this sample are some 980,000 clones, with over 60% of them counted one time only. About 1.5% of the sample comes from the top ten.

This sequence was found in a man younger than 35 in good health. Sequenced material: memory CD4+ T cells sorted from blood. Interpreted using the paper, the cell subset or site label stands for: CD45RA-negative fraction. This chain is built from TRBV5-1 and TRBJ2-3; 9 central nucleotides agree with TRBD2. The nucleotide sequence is TGCGCCAGCAGCCCAAACCCTAGCGGGGCGGGCACAGATACGCAGTATTTT. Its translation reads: CASSPNPSGAGTDTQYF.